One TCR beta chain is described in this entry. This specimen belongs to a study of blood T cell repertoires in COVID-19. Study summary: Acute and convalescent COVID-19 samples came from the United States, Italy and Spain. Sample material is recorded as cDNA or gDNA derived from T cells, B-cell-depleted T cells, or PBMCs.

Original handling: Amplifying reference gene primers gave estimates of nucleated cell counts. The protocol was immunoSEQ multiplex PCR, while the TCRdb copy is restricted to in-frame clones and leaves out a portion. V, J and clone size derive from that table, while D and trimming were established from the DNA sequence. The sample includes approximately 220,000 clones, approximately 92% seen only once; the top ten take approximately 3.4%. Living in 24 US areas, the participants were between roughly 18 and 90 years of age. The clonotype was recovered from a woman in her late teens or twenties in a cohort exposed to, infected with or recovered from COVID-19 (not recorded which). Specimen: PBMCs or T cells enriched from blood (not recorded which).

The CDR3 region has the DNA TGTGCCAGCAGTTCCTCCGGGACAGGGGTTGGGTACGAGCAGTACTTC. Translated, it gives CASSSSGTGVGYEQYF. V is TRBV28 and J is TRBJ2-7; 10 nucleotides align to TRBD1. V was clipped by 4 bases and J by 4 bases; unmatched bases: 10. Germline V gene sequence: CDR1 MDHEN, CDR2 SYDVKM. This CDR3 has 16 residues.